These 30 T cell receptor beta chains originate from one sample sequenced in a study of tumor and adjacent non-tumor tissue in lung cancer. No cell sorting was done before RNA was extracted from the tissue. TCRbeta libraries were built with three rounds of nested PCR, modified from ARM-PCR. A single record per CDR3 protein comes from TCRdb applying MiXCR to the multiplex PCR reads. This sample has about 81,000 distinct CDR3 sequences, with roughly two thirds found just once. Source material: lung tumor tissue. The receptors stem from a woman aged 40 to 55 with non-small cell lung cancer.

Points on this clonotype: Mismatch with germline at one junction end may stem from a read error. The V and J genes are TRBV6-1 and TRBJ2-1, with 12 bases that match TRBD2. Germline lookup yields CDR1 MNHNS and CDR2 SASEGT. The length of the CDR3 is 19 residues. Here the CDR3 DNA reads TGTGCCAGCAGTAAATGCACTAGCGGGGGGTTGGGCTCCTATAATGAGCAGTTCTTC. Translation gives CASSKCTSGGLGSYNEQFF.

Regarding this clonotype: The germline gene is not matched at one end of the junction; a read error may be the cause. The CDR3 protein is CASSHRTGADQPQHF. In DNA, the CDR3 is TGTGCCAGCAGCCATAGGACAGGGGCGGATCAGCCCCAACATTTT. The chain carries TRBV6-5 and TRBJ1-5, with TRBD1 identical over 9 bases. Germline values: CDR1 MNHEY, CDR2 SVGAGI. The length of the CDR3 is 15 residues.

Details on this clonotype: This may come from a read error, since a much larger clone is one base off. The chain is built from TRBV6-1 and TRBJ1-1, with TRBD1 matching 9 bases. From germline, CDR1 is MNHNS and CDR2 SASEGT. This CDR3 contains 15 residues. CDR3 DNA: TGTGTCAGCAGGGACAGGGCGACGGCATACACTGAAGCTTTCTTT. Translated, it gives CVSRDRATAYTEAFF.

Points on this clonotype: Relative to the germline gene, one junction end is altered; a read error may explain this. The genes are TRBV5-1 and TRBJ1-3, with 7 bases matching TRBD1. Germline values: CDR1 SGHRS, CDR2 YFSETQ. CDR3 length: 14 residues. CDR3 amino acids: CASSFRTGDNTMYF. The CDR3 DNA is TGCGCCAGCAGCTTCCGGACAGGAGATAACACCATGTATTTT.

Comments on this clonotype: A much larger clonotype is one base distant, so this may be a read error. This rearrangement joins TRBV4-1 to TRBJ2-5; 11 bases agree with TRBD2. Germline V gene lookup returns CDR1 MGHRA and CDR2 YSYEKL. CDR3 length: 20 amino acids. The CDR3 bases are TGCGCCAGCAGCCAAGAACCCCTCACCACACTAGCGGGAGTCCGGGAGACCCTGTACTTC. Its translation is CASSQEPLTTLAGVRETLYF.

For this clonotype: The CDR3 end shows no conserved phenylalanine or tryptophan, and so a read error is likely. The chain couples TRBV11-3 to TRBJ2-1, with 11 positions matching TRBD2. Looked up from germline, CDR1 is SGHNT and CDR2 is YENEEA. The CDR3 has 18 residues. The CDR3 is CASSLQVSRLAGGDEQFL. The CDR3 nucleotides read TGCGCCAGCAGCTTACAAGTTTCACGGCTAGCGGGGGGCGATGAGCAGTTCTTA.

Points on this clonotype: Germline and junction disagree at one end, which may indicate a read error. The chain joins TRBV5-6 to TRBJ1-2; TRBD1 aligns across 7 bases. The CDR3 runs to 15 residues. In germline, CDR1 is SGHDT, CDR2 YYEEEE. The chain's CDR3 is CASNLGQRLNYGYTF. The CDR3 nucleotides are TGTGCCAGCAACTTGGGACAGCGTTTGAACTATGGTTACACCTTC.

This clonotype has only one observation. The chain recombines TRBV4-1 with TRBJ2-7; a possible D gene is TRBD2 (6 bases). Trimming took 2 bases from V and 4 from J, leaving 18 bases between them. Germline V gene lookup returns CDR1 MGHRA and CDR2 YSYEKL. The length of the CDR3 is 16 residues. The CDR3 bases are TGCGCCAGCAGCCAAAACCCGTCGGAGGGAGTTTACGAGCAGTACTTC. Encoded protein: CASSQNPSEGVYEQYF.

With respect to this clonotype: The germline gene is not matched at one end of the junction; a read error may be the cause. The CDR3 coding sequence is TGTGTCAGCAGTGAAAGACCGAGCAGGACCAGGGAGGCCCAGTACTTC. Its protein product is CVSSERPSRTREAQYF. This chain links TRBV6-1 with TRBJ2-5, with TRBD2 as a possible D gene (6 bases). The CDR3 totals 16 residues. Germline V gene lookup returns CDR1 MNHNS and CDR2 SASEGT.

The chain uses TRBV25-1 and TRBJ1-2; D remains unclear. V lost 9 bases and J 1 base, leaving 21 bases between the germline ends. CDR3 size: 16 residues. Germline assignment: CDR1 MGHDK and CDR2 SYGVNS. The CDR3, as DNA: TGTGCCAGTAACTTCACCCTACCCGGAGATAACTATGGCTACACCTTC. This codes for CASNFTLPGDNYGYTF.

This clonotype was recorded many times. As DNA, the CDR3 is TGTGCCAGCAGCTTGGTGGGCAATTCGGCAGAGACCCAGTACTTC. It is translated as CASSLVGNSAETQYF. The rearrangement uses TRBV5-5 and TRBJ2-5; D is uncertain. Trimming removed 0 bases at V and 4 bases at J, with 13 bases between. CDR3 length: 15 residues. Germline V gene sequence: CDR1 SGHKS, CDR2 YYEKEE (reference sequence).

Comment on this clonotype: One end of the junction fails to match germline, which may point to a read error. V gene TRBV6-1 combines with J gene TRBJ2-7, with D possibly TRBD1 on 6 matching bases. The germline gives CDR1 MNHNS, CDR2 SASEGT. There are 14 residues in the CDR3. This CDR3 reads CASSLGDNSYEQYF. The CDR3, as DNA: TGTGCCAGCTCCCTAGGGGACAACTCCTATGAGCAGTACTTC.

With regard to this clonotype: The junction does not match germline at one end; this may be a read error. The CDR3 loop is CSSTQDYGTSGSIPDTQYF. The CDR3 bases are TGTTCCAGCACCCAAGATTACGGGACTAGCGGGAGTATTCCAGATACGCAGTATTTT. The rearrangement links TRBV4-2 to TRBJ2-3; 14 nucleotides align to TRBD2. The germline gives CDR1 LGHNA, CDR2 YNFKEQ. This CDR3 region has 19 residues.

The sample holds one count of this clonotype. One junction end disagrees with the germline gene, perhaps due to a read error. The chain is built from TRBV11-2 and TRBJ1-3; D is uncertain. Germline V lookup: CDR1 SGHAT, CDR2 FQNNGV. The CDR3 contains 12 residues. The chain's CDR3 is CASSLELNTVYF. The DNA of the CDR3 is TGTGCAAGCAGCTTAGAACTGAACACTGTATATTTT.

A word on this clonotype: One end of the junction fails to match germline, which may point to a read error. The CDR3 loop is CSVKVGLAGGPGEKFF. The CDR3 region has the DNA TGTAGCGTGAAGGTCGGACTAGCGGGAGGGCCGGGTGAGAAGTTCTTC. The genes are TRBV29-1 and TRBJ2-1; 15 nucleotides match TRBD2. Germline V gene sequence: CDR1 SQVTM, CDR2 ANQGSEA. The CDR3 totals 16 residues.

This clonotype was picked up a small number of times. This may come from a read error, since a much larger clone is one base off. The J gene is TRBJ1-1, the V gene TRBV20-1; unclear D gene. In germline, CDR1 is DFQATT, CDR2 SNEGSKA (reference sequence). The CDR3 runs to 13 residues. The DNA of the CDR3 is TGCAGTACTAGAGATCTCAGGAACACTGAAGCTTTCTTT. This translates into CSTRDLRNTEAFF.

This clonotype was counted a single time. V gene TRBV29-1 combines with J gene TRBJ2-1, with 8 bases identical to TRBD2. Germline V lookup: CDR1 SQVTM, CDR2 ANQGSEA. This CDR3 comprises 15 residues. After removal of 6 bases from V and 2 bases from J, the junction contained 9 bases not matched to a gene. The CDR3 reads CSVPVAGTPYNEQFF. The CDR3 DNA sequence: TGCAGCGTACCGGTAGCGGGAACCCCCTACAATGAGCAGTTCTTC.

Regarding this clonotype: A read error may be the cause here, since a much bigger clone is one base away. This chain joins TRBV7-9 and TRBJ2-5, with a tentative D call TRBD1 (6 bases). CDR1 is SEHNR, CDR2 FQNEAQ, per germline (reference sequence). This CDR3 is 15 amino acids long. The CDR3 coding sequence is TGTGCCGGCAGCGCAACTCAGGGGCGGGCAGTCGCCCAGTACTTC. Translated: CAGSATQGRAVAQYF.

Concerning this clonotype: The CDR3 ends on some other residue instead of the conserved phenylalanine or tryptophan, so this is likely a read error. This sequence joins TRBV12-3 or TRBV12-4 and TRBJ1-1, with D perhaps matching TRBD1 (5 bases). CDR3 size: 15 residues. CDR3 sequence reads: CASNLDFGVRGEAFS. The CDR3 DNA is TGTGCCAGCAATTTAGACTTTGGGGTAAGGGGTGAAGCTTTCTCT.

This clonotype was detected only once. This may come from a read error, since a much larger clone is one base off. The V call is TRBV20-1, the J call TRBJ2-7, with D perhaps TRBD1 or TRBD2 (5 bases each). The CDR3 covers 14 residues. Germline V gene data show CDR1 as DFQATT and CDR2 as SNEGSKA (reference sequence). CDR3 nucleotide sequence: TGCAGTGTTAGAGATCCGGGGCTCACCTACGAGCAGTACTTC. Its protein product is CSVRDPGLTYEQYF.

Comment on this clonotype: A much larger clone lies a single base off, so this may be a read error. The chain links TRBV28 to TRBJ1-1, with D tentatively TRBD1 (6 bases). The length of the CDR3 is 14 residues. Germline CDR1 is MDHEN and CDR2 is SYDVKM. This CDR3 is CASRVSGVVTGAFF. DNA for the CDR3: TGTGCCAGCAGGGTGTCAGGGGTGGTGACTGGAGCTTTCTTT. Combining the CDR3 with reference TRBV28 and TRBJ1-1 gives the whole variable domain DVKVTQSSRYLVKRTGEKVFLECVQDMDHENMFWYRQDPGLGLRLIYFSYDVKMKEKGDIPEGYSVSREKKERFSLILESASTNQTSMYLCASRVSGVVTGAFFGQGTRLTVV.

This clonotype showed up just a few times. A much larger clone differs from this one at a single base, so this may be a read error. The J gene is TRBJ1-2, the V gene TRBV4-1; 7 bases align to TRBD1. J lost 8 bases, V lost 1 base, and 4 bases had no gene match. The CDR3 contains 13 residues. Germline V gives CDR1 MGHRA, CDR2 YSYEKL. DNA for the CDR3: TGCGCCAGCAGCCAAGGAGTCAGGGGGGGCTACACCTTC. It encodes CASSQGVRGGYTF.

Points on this clonotype: The junction and the germline gene differ at one end; a read error may be behind it. The chain recombines TRBV4-1 with TRBJ2-7; no clear D gene. The CDR3 sequence is 16 residues long. Germline assignment: CDR1 MGHRA and CDR2 YSYEKL. CDR3 sequence: CASSPYPPHNFYDQYF. The CDR3 region has the DNA TGCGCCAGCAGCCCCTACCCCCCGCACAACTTCTACGATCAGTACTTC.

This chain links TRBV10-3 with TRBJ2-7; a weak D match, TRBD1 (5 bases). V gave up 4 bases and J gave up 6 bases, with 13 bases separating them. The germline gives CDR1 ENHRY, CDR2 SYGVKD. CDR3 size: 13 residues. CDR3 residues: CAISVEGEGEQYF. The CDR3 coding sequence is TGTGCCATCAGTGTTGAAGGGGAAGGCGAGCAGTACTTC.

This chain connects TRBV20-1 to TRBJ1-6; the D gene is possibly TRBD1 (6 bases). The CDR3 has 12 amino acids. The V and J ends lost 6 bases and 14 bases respectively, with 17 bases between them. CDR1 is DFQATT, CDR2 SNEGSKA, per germline (reference sequence). The CDR3 sequence: CSALGAGGTLHF. The CDR3 bases are TGCAGTGCCCTGGGGGCGGGCGGGACCCTCCACTTT.

This clonotype was picked up one time. One junction end does not reproduce the germline sequence, and a read error may be involved. In nucleotides, the CDR3 is TGTGCGAGCAGCTTCAGGACAGGTTATGCCTACGAGCAGTACTTC. Its protein product is CASSFRTGYAYEQYF. This chain connects TRBV5-4 to TRBJ2-7; 7 bases align to TRBD1. CDR3 length equals 15 residues. CDR1 is SGHNT and CDR2 is YYREEE in the germline V gene (reference sequence).

As for this clonotype: The junction departs from germline at one end; a sequencing error may be responsible. The chain is built from TRBV29-1 and TRBJ2-3; possibly TRBD2 for D (6 bases). This CDR3 has 16 amino acids. Germline CDR1 and CDR2: SQVTM and ANQGSEA. CDR3 in amino acids: CSVEGTVGFNTDTQYF. The CDR3 DNA reads as TGCAGTGTTGAAGGGACTGTGGGTTTTAACACAGATACGCAGTATTTT.

This clonotype was counted only a few times. The chain has TRBV24-1 and TRBJ2-2; 7 nucleotides match TRBD2. The CDR3 loop spans 15 amino acids. Losses at the gene ends were 8 bases for V and 2 bases for J; bases not matched to a gene: 7. Germline-derived CDR1 and CDR2 are KGHDR and SFDVKD. CDR3 sequence reads: CATKSSGGNTGELFF. The CDR3 DNA reads TGTGCCACCAAGTCATCGGGGGGAAACACCGGGGAGCTGTTTTTT.

V and J are TRBV28 and TRBJ1-1; D gene unclear. Germline V gene sequence: CDR1 MDHEN, CDR2 SYDVKM. Trimming removed 8 bases at V and 3 bases at J, with 13 bases between. The CDR3 is made up of 13 amino acids. The CDR3 here is CASGWGTHTEAFF. Here the CDR3 DNA reads TGTGCCAGCGGATGGGGAACGCACACTGAAGCTTTCTTT.

Remarks on this clonotype: The junction does not match germline at one end; this may be a read error. The chain links TRBV6-2 or TRBV6-3 to TRBJ2-5, with a weak D call TRBD2 (6 bases). This CDR3 has 17 amino acids. Germline-derived CDR1 and CDR2 are MNHEY and SVGEGT. CDR3 nucleotide sequence: TGTGCCAGCAGTTATTGGTTATGCGGAGCGGGCCAAGAGACCCAATACTTC. Its protein is CASSYWLCGAGQETQYF.